This is a list of T cell receptor beta chains from one sample in a study of CD8 T cells in ankylosing spondylitis. MiXCR was run by TCRdb on the 5' RACE reads, yielding one entry per CDR3 protein. The sample carries 800,000 to 900,000 distinct CDR3 sequences, approximately 12% recorded once. Sequencing was performed on blood, either unsorted or a sorted T cell fraction (not recorded which). The receptors stem from a male donor with ankylosing spondylitis. CDR3s include the opening cysteine and the closing phenylalanine or tryptophan. D genes are given only for firm matches. Expanded clones are given a class, and other clones once, few, many or no size at all.

size,D,V,J,DNA,CDR3
.,.,TRBV20-1,TRBJ2-7,TGCAGTGCTTCCACAGGCGGCGTGGTGGACGAGCAGTACTTC,CSASTGGVVDEQYF
many,TRBD1,TRBV29-1,TRBJ2-7,TGCAGAGAACAGGGGCCGAACCTCTACGAGCAGTACTTC,CREQGPNLYEQYF
.,TRBD1,TRBV5-6,TRBJ2-1,TGTGCCAGCAGCTTTGACAGGGGTCAGGTACACAATGAGCAGTTCTTC,CASSFDRGQVHNEQFF
.,.,TRBV18,TRBJ2-2,TGTGCCAGCTCACGAAACAGGGCGAACACCGGGGAGCTGTTTTTT,CASSRNRANTGELFF
.,TRBD1,TRBV29-1,TRBJ1-5,TGCAGCGTTGAAGGACAGGGGATACGGCCCCAGCATTTT,CSVEGQGIRPQHF
few,.,TRBV6-5,TRBJ1-2,TGTGCCAGCAGTTTCAGTCTGGGCCACGGCTACACCTTC,CASSFSLGHGYTF
many,TRBD2,TRBV5-1,TRBJ2-1,TGCGCCAGCAGCGGACTAGCGGGAGGGGATAATGAGCAGTTCTTC,CASSGLAGGDNEQFF
many,.,TRBV20-1,TRBJ2-7,TGCAGTGCTAGAACCTCGCGAATATCCTACGAGCAGTACTTC,CSARTSRISYEQYF
many,.,TRBV28,TRBJ1-5,TGTGCCAGCAGTGTGGGACCGGGGACCTTGAGAAATCAGCCCCAGCATTTT,CASSVGPGTLRNQPQHF
many,.,TRBV6-1,TRBJ1-2,TGTGCCAGCAGACATGGGGGGGGCTATGGCTACACCTTC,CASRHGGGYGYTF
few,.,TRBV12-3/TRBV12-4,TRBJ1-1,TGTGCCAGCAACTTACAGGGATTGAACACTGAAGCTTTCTTT,CASNLQGLNTEAFF
many,TRBD2,TRBV7-2,TRBJ2-1,TGTGCCAGCAGCTTAGTGGGACTAGCGGGAGGCAATGAGCAGTTCTTC,CASSLVGLAGGNEQFF
.,.,TRBV20-1,TRBJ2-3,TGCAGTGCTGCCCCTCTTCAAGCGGCTAGCACAGATACGCAGTATTTT,CSAAPLQAASTDTQYF
.,.,TRBV30,TRBJ1-1,TGTGCCTGGATAGACCCCTGGGACACTGAAGCTTTCTTT,CAWIDPWDTEAFF
.,.,TRBV5-1,TRBJ1-1,TGCGCCAGCAGCTTGGTCGAGGTGGGAGACACTGAAGCTTTCTTT,CASSLVEVGDTEAFF
many,.,TRBV15,TRBJ1-5,TGTGCCACCAGCCTTCCTAATCAGCCCCAGCATTTT,CATSLPNQPQHF
.,.,TRBV6-2/TRBV6-3,TRBJ2-1,TGTGCCAGCAGTAGACGAAATCTATGGAATGAGCAGTTCTTC,CASSRRNLWNEQFF
.,.,TRBV12-3/TRBV12-4,TRBJ2-7,TGTGCCAGCAGTCCATACCGTAGAACAAAGCTCGAGCAGTACTTC,CASSPYRRTKLEQYF
many,TRBD1,TRBV29-1,TRBJ2-7,TGCAGCGTTAAAGGGCAGGGGGCAATCGTCGAGCAGTACTTC,CSVKGQGAIVEQYF
many,.,TRBV4-1,TRBJ1-2,TGCGCCAGCAGCCGATTAGACAAAGCTAACTATGGCTACACCTTC,CASSRLDKANYGYTF
.,.,TRBV2,TRBJ2-3,TGTGCCAGCAGTGACTCAGGAATAGATACGCAGTATTTT,CASSDSGIDTQYF
few,.,TRBV20-1,TRBJ2-7,TGCAGTGCAATCCCCGTGGGCGTTCGATCCTACGAGCAGTACTTC,CSAIPVGVRSYEQYF
.,.,TRBV6-5,TRBJ1-5,TGTGCCAGCAGTTACTCGTTCGGGCTCCAGCCCCAGCATTTT,CASSYSFGLQPQHF
few,TRBD1,TRBV5-1,TRBJ2-3,TGCGCCAGCAGACGACAGGGGGCCGGCACAGATACGCAGTATTTT,CASRRQGAGTDTQYF
.,.,TRBV20-1,TRBJ1-1,TGCAGTGCTAGAGGGTCCAGGGAAGCTTTCTTT,CSARGSREAFF
.,TRBD2,TRBV7-7,TRBJ2-2,TGTGCTAGCGGTCGGGACTACAACACCGTGGAGCTGTTTTTT,CASGRDYNTVELFF
.,TRBD2,TRBV20-1,TRBJ2-3,TGCAGTGCTCAGGGACTAGCGGGGGCTAGCACAGATACGCAGTATTTT,CSAQGLAGASTDTQYF
.,TRBD2,TRBV6-5,TRBJ2-7,TGTGCCAGCAGTTACGGAGATAGCGGGTTTTACGACGAGCAGTACTTC,CASSYGDSGFYDEQYF
.,.,TRBV30,TRBJ2-7,TGTGCCTGGAAGACCGACCAATACGAGCAGTACTTC,CAWKTDQYEQYF
many,.,TRBV20-1,TRBJ2-3,TGCAGTGCCAGTTGGACACCTAGCACAGATACGCAGTATTTT,CSASWTPSTDTQYF
many,.,TRBV20-1,TRBJ2-5,TGCAGTGCTAGTGCCTTGCAAGAGACCCAGTACTTC,CSASALQETQYF
few,TRBD1,TRBV20-1,TRBJ1-2,TGCAGTGCTAGGACAGGGCTATTTGGCTACACCTTC,CSARTGLFGYTF
.,.,TRBV6-5,TRBJ2-2,TGTGCCAGCAGTTATAATCCCGAGAACACCGGGGAGCTGTTTTTT,CASSYNPENTGELFF
few,.,TRBV4-3,TRBJ2-3,TGCGCCAGCAGCCGCCTCGGGACGGACACCGATGGGCAGTATTTT,CASSRLGTDTDGQYF
few,.,TRBV11-2,TRBJ1-2,TGTGCCAGCAGCTTTCTGACGGGGGGCTATGGCTACACCTTC,CASSFLTGGYGYTF
few,.,TRBV6-2/TRBV6-3,TRBJ1-5,TGTGCCAGCAGTTACCCCCAGCCCCAGCATTTT,CASSYPQPQHF
.,TRBD2,TRBV10-3,TRBJ2-1,TGTGCCATCAGTGAGCCAACTAGCGGGTCGGTCTACAATGAGCAGTTCTTC,CAISEPTSGSVYNEQFF
.,.,TRBV29-1,TRBJ2-7,TGCAGCGTTGGGGGGGCAGGGCCTAGCTCCTACGAGCAGTACTTC,CSVGGAGPSSYEQYF
few,TRBD1,TRBV18,TRBJ1-5,TGTGCCAGCTCTCCCGGACAGGGTGTAGGACAGCCCCAGCATTTT,CASSPGQGVGQPQHF
.,TRBD1,TRBV6-5,TRBJ1-4,TGTGCCAGCAGTTTCGACAGGGAGATGAAACTGTTTTTT,CASSFDREMKLFF
many,.,TRBV29-1,TRBJ1-1,TGCAGCGTGGGACACCTCAACACTGAAGCTTTCTTT,CSVGHLNTEAFF
.,.,TRBV6-2/TRBV6-3,TRBJ2-4,TGTGCCAGCAGTTACTCGAGAAGGGAACTAGCCAAAAACATTCAGTACTTC,CASSYSRRELAKNIQYF
once,TRBD2,TRBV27,TRBJ2-5,TGTGCCAGCAGTTTATATTCTAGCGGGGACGAGACCCAGTACTTC,CASSLYSSGDETQYF
.,.,TRBV4-3,TRBJ1-1,TGCGCCAGCAGCCAAGAAGGAGACACTGAAGCTTTCTTT,CASSQEGDTEAFF
few,.,TRBV28,TRBJ1-1,TGTGCCAGCAGTCCCCCACACCGGAACACTGAAGCTTTCTTT,CASSPPHRNTEAFF
few,TRBD2,TRBV7-2,TRBJ2-1,TGTGCCAGCAGCCGGCGGGGGACTAGCGGGCCGTACAATGAGCAGTTCTTC,CASSRRGTSGPYNEQFF
.,TRBD2,TRBV7-6,TRBJ2-2,TGTGCCAGCAGCTTAGTAGCGACTAGCGGTAACACCGGGGAGCTGTTTTTT,CASSLVATSGNTGELFF
few,.,TRBV4-1,TRBJ1-2,TGCGCCAGCAGCCAAGATTGGGCAGGGAACTATGGCTACACCTTC,CASSQDWAGNYGYTF
.,.,TRBV7-2,TRBJ1-5,TGTGCCAGCAGCTTAGGAGTCACAGGGTATCAGCCCCAGCATTTT,CASSLGVTGYQPQHF
few,TRBD1,TRBV5-1,TRBJ2-7,TGCGCCAGCAGCGGAGATCCGGGACAGGTCTACGAGCAGTACTTC,CASSGDPGQVYEQYF
few,.,TRBV7-2,TRBJ1-3,TGTGCCAGCAGCTCCTCTTCGGGAAACACCATATATTTT,CASSSSSGNTIYF
.,TRBD2,TRBV5-1,TRBJ2-1,TGCGCCAGCAGCTTGCCCAGAGCGGGAGGCCCCCGCTCCTACAATGAGCAGTTCTTC,CASSLPRAGGPRSYNEQFF
few,.,TRBV5-5,TRBJ1-2,TGTGCCAGCAGCGTTCGCGTCAGGGAAATGAGCTATGGCTACACCTTC,CASSVRVREMSYGYTF
few,.,TRBV5-4,TRBJ2-3,TGTGCCAGCGAAACAAAAGATACGCAGTATTTT,CASETKDTQYF
many,.,TRBV12-3/TRBV12-4,TRBJ1-5,TGTGCCAGCAGTTTGGGCTATCAGCCCCAGCATTTT,CASSLGYQPQHF
.,.,TRBV7-9,TRBJ2-5,TGTGCCAGCAGCACCCGGGGCAGGGCGGGGGAGACCCAGTACTTC,CASSTRGRAGETQYF
.,TRBD2,TRBV18,TRBJ2-3,TGTGCCAGCTCACCCACTAGCGGGGCCTACCTGGATACGCAGTATTTT,CASSPTSGAYLDTQYF
.,TRBD1,TRBV16,TRBJ2-3,TGTGCCAGCGGCCCTGGACAGGGAAAAGATACGCAGTATTTT,CASGPGQGKDTQYF
many,TRBD1,TRBV29-1,TRBJ2-7,TGCAGCGTAGCCGGGACAGGGGGCTTTCGCGACGAGCAGTACTTC,CSVAGTGGFRDEQYF
.,TRBD2,TRBV20-1,TRBJ2-5,TGCAGTGGCTCGCGGGAGGGTGGGGAGACCCAGTACTTC,CSGSREGGETQYF